Here is one T cell receptor (beta chain) with its context. The record originates from a study of blood T cell repertoires in COVID-19. For the study at large: From the United States, Italy and Spain came samples of acute and convalescent COVID-19. Sample material is recorded as cDNA or gDNA derived from T cells, B-cell-depleted T cells, or PBMCs.

Cohort placement rested on clinical history that participants reported themselves. Original data processing: Estimates of nucleated cell counts were drawn from the amplification of reference gene primers. Here immunoSEQ multiplex PCR was the method, and the copy in TCRdb shows in-frame clones only, minus some. The V and J calls and clone size come from that table; D and trimming were worked out from the DNA. In the table there are about 160,000 clones, about 83% of which are singletons. This CDR3 region has 14 residues. CDR1 is LNHDA and CDR2 is SQIVND in the germline V gene (reference sequence). The germline V and J ends were trimmed by 5 bases and 4 bases, with 14 bases remaining between them.

The sequence was obtained from a woman between 45 and 65 years old in a cohort exposed to, infected with or recovered from COVID-19 (not recorded which). The rearrangement links TRBV19 to TRBJ2-5; possibly TRBD2 for D (7 bases). Sequencing used PBMCs or T cells enriched from blood (not recorded which). For the CDR3, the DNA is TGTGCCAGTAGTCCCACGGGGGGCACAGAGACCCAGTACTTC. Protein product: CASSPTGGTETQYF.